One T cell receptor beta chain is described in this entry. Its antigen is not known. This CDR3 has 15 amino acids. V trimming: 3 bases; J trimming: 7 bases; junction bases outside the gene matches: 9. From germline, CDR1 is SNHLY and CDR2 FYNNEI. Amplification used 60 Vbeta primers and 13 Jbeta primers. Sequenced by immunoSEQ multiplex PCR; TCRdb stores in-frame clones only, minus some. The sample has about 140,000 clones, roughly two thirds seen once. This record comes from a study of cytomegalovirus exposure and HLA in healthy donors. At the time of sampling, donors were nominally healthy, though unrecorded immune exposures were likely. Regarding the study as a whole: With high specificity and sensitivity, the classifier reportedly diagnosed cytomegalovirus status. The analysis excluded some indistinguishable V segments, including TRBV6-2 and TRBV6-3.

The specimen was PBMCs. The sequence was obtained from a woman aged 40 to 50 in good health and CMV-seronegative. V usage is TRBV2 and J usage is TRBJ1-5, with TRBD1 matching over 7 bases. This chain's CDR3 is CASSESTGRSQPQHF. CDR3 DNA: TGTGCCAGCAGTGAGTCGACAGGGCGTAGCCAGCCCCAGCATTTT.